These 18 T cell receptor beta chains came from one sample sequenced in a study of T cells in localized non-small cell lung cancer. Sequencing used immunoSEQ multiplex PCR; TCRdb keeps in-frame clones, though not all of them. This repertoire shows tens of thousands of clones, more than 70% found once; its top ten account for 8% to 10%. The sequencing used peripheral blood, collected before any cancer treatment. The receptors shown here come from a female donor of 60 years or more with stage I lung adenocarcinoma.

The chain is built from TRBV11-3 and TRBJ2-1; 7 positions agree with TRBD1. After removal of 4 bases from V and 3 bases from J, the junction contained 12 bases not matched to a gene. There are 17 residues in the CDR3. Germline V lookup: CDR1 SGHNT, CDR2 YENEEA. CDR3 in amino acids: CASSSGGGGKFYNEQFF. CDR3 in DNA: TGTGCCAGCAGCTCAGGGGGTGGCGGCAAATTCTACAATGAGCAGTTCTTC.

The chain carries TRBV13 and TRBJ1-4; TRBD1 might be the D (6 bases). The ends were cut back, 3 bases at V and 3 bases at J, with 11 bases in the middle. The germline V gene encodes CDR1 PRHDT and CDR2 FYEKMQ (reference sequence). The CDR3 is 15 amino acids. DNA of the CDR3: TGTGCCAGCAGCTTTCGGGGGGCGGCTAATGAAAAACTGTTTTTT. Its translation: CASSFRGAANEKLFF.

This clone was seen a few times. The J gene is TRBJ1-4, the V gene TRBV7-9; D not resolved. Germline loops: CDR1 SEHNR, CDR2 FQNEAQ (reference sequence). The CDR3 extends over 14 amino acids. V was pared by 7 bases and J by 5 bases, with 14 bases between. In DNA, the CDR3 is TGTGCCAGCACCCACACAAGGACGAATGAAAAACTGTTTTTT. This gives the protein CASTHTRTNEKLFF.

This clone came up a few times. V and J are TRBV9 and TRBJ2-5; tentatively, D is TRBD1 (5 bases). Germline CDR1 reads SGDLS; CDR2 reads YYNGEE. This CDR3 contains 17 residues. The ends were cut back, 3 bases at V and 2 bases at J, with 20 bases in the middle. In DNA form, the CDR3 reads TGTGCCAGCAGCGCAGACGGGTTGGGGCTAATTCAAGAGACCCAGTACTTC. Translation: CASSADGLGLIQETQYF.

The genes are TRBV5-1 and TRBJ2-7; TRBD1 aligns across 8 bases. This CDR3 spans 13 amino acids. Losses at the gene ends were 4 bases for V and 6 bases for J; bases not matched to a gene: 6. CDR1 is SGHRS and CDR2 is YFSETQ in the germline V gene. The CDR3 nucleotides read TGCGCCAGCAGCCAGGGGGCCCCTTTCGAGCAGTACTTC. It specifies CASSQGAPFEQYF.

The chain links TRBV28 to TRBJ2-3, with D unclear. Trimming removed 4 bases at V and 1 base at J, with 12 bases between. This CDR3 is 15 amino acids long. Per germline, CDR1 MDHEN and CDR2 SYDVKM. CDR3 DNA: TGTGCCAGCAGTTCAAGCCGGAGAGGCACAGATACGCAGTATTTT. This sequence encodes CASSSSRRGTDTQYF.

The table lists this clone with a count of one. As DNA, the CDR3 is TGTGCCAGTAGTGCACAGGGTGCTAATGAAAAACTGTTTTTT. Translation: CASSAQGANEKLFF. The chain joins TRBV19 to TRBJ1-4; tentatively, D is TRBD1 (6 bases). Germline lookup yields CDR1 LNHDA and CDR2 SQIVND (reference sequence). Trimming stripped 5 bases from V and 3 bases from J, with 10 bases between. The CDR3 has 14 amino acids.

This clone has only one observation. The chain has TRBV19 and TRBJ2-1; 7 bases map to TRBD1. Unmatched junction bases numbered 9, after V lost 1 base and J lost 6 bases. Germline loops: CDR1 LNHDA, CDR2 SQIVND (reference sequence). The CDR3 contains 16 residues. The chain's CDR3 is CASSIGGQVVVNEQFF. The CDR3 nucleotides are TGTGCCAGTAGTATAGGAGGACAGGTAGTGGTCAATGAGCAGTTCTTC.

CDR3 sequence: CASQGLAGINEQFF. The CDR3 nucleotides are TGTGCCAGCCAAGGACTAGCGGGAATCAATGAGCAGTTCTTC. This chain joins TRBV19 and TRBJ2-1; 12 bases line up with TRBD2. V was pared by 9 bases and J by 6 bases, with 6 bases of the junction left unmatched. Per the germline V gene, CDR1 is LNHDA and CDR2 is SQIVND (reference sequence). The CDR3 is 14 residues long.

CDR3 amino acids: CASSYPGTASTDTQYF. In DNA, the CDR3 is TGTGCCAGCAGTTACCCCGGGACAGCTAGCACAGATACGCAGTATTTT. V and J are TRBV6-6 and TRBJ2-3, with TRBD1 matching 7 bases. The V segment lost 2 bases and the J segment 0 bases; nucleotides outside the gene matches: 5. Germline CDR1 reads MNHNY; CDR2 reads SVGAGI (reference sequence). The CDR3 is 16 amino acids.

This chain joins TRBV7-2 and TRBJ2-3; 12 bases match TRBD1. The V segment lost 5 bases and the J segment 6 bases; nucleotides outside the gene matches: 6. There are 15 residues in the CDR3. Germline assignment: CDR1 SGHTA and CDR2 FQGNSA. In nucleotides, the CDR3 is TGTGCCAGCAGCCCGGGACAGGGGGCGCTGGATACGCAGTATTTT. It encodes CASSPGQGALDTQYF.

The chain joins TRBV4-1 to TRBJ2-3; 7 bases agree with TRBD1. Losses at the gene ends were 4 bases for V and 0 bases for J; bases not matched to a gene: 7. Germline V lookup: CDR1 MGHRA, CDR2 YSYEKL. The CDR3 is 16 amino acids. This CDR3 is CASSLLGQASTDTQYF. The CDR3 DNA follows: TGCGCCAGCAGCCTTCTTGGACAGGCTAGCACAGATACGCAGTATTTT.

The gene calls are TRBV10-2 and TRBJ1-1; D gene uncertain. CDR3 length: 14 amino acids. Between the trimmed V and J ends, which lost 0 bases and 1 base, there was a span of 6 bases. Germline CDR1 and CDR2: WSHSY and SAAADI. CDR3 loop: CASSESGENTEAFF. As DNA, the CDR3 is TGCGCCAGCAGTGAGTCCGGAGAGAACACTGAAGCTTTCTTT.

V and J are TRBV4-3 and TRBJ2-5, with D maybe TRBD2 (6 bases). Per the germline V gene, CDR1 is LGHNA and CDR2 is YSLEER. V shed 0 bases and J shed 5 bases, with 10 bases lying between them. The CDR3 has 14 amino acids. CDR3 sequence reads: CASSQDPSDETQYF. The CDR3 DNA reads as TGCGCCAGCAGCCAAGATCCTAGCGATGAGACCCAGTACTTC.

This chain connects TRBV7-2 to TRBJ2-7; D gene unclear. CDR1 and CDR2 from the germline V gene are SGHTA and FQGNSA. V gave up 2 bases and J gave up 0 bases, with 8 bases separating them. This CDR3 is 14 amino acids long. The CDR3 DNA sequence: TGTGCCAGCAGCTTAAGCTGGAGCTCCTACGAGCAGTACTTC. It specifies CASSLSWSSYEQYF.

The chain recombines TRBV7-8 with TRBJ2-6; D is undetermined. CDR3 length: 14 amino acids. Germline V gene data show CDR1 as SGHVS and CDR2 as FQNEAQ. The V and J ends lost 5 bases and 1 base respectively, with 6 bases between them. CDR3 protein: CASSLDSGANVLTF. DNA of the CDR3: TGTGCCAGCAGCCTAGATTCTGGGGCCAACGTCCTGACTTTC.

This sequence joins TRBV7-9 and TRBJ1-2; no clear D. V was shortened by 2 bases and J by 2 bases, with 9 bases between the two germline ends. This CDR3 has 14 residues. Germline lookup yields CDR1 SEHNR and CDR2 FQNEAQ (reference sequence). The CDR3 reads CASSLSSDNYGYTF. CDR3 DNA: TGTGCCAGCAGCTTATCCTCAGACAACTATGGCTACACCTTC.

The gene calls are TRBV7-2 and TRBJ2-7, with D unclear. The germline gives CDR1 SGHTA, CDR2 FQGNSA. CDR3 length equals 16 residues. Trimming removed 5 bases from V and 2 bases from J, with 19 bases in between. CDR3: CASSPDGATTTYEQYF. CDR3 nucleotide sequence: TGTGCCAGCAGCCCGGACGGCGCAACCACTACCTACGAGCAGTACTTC.